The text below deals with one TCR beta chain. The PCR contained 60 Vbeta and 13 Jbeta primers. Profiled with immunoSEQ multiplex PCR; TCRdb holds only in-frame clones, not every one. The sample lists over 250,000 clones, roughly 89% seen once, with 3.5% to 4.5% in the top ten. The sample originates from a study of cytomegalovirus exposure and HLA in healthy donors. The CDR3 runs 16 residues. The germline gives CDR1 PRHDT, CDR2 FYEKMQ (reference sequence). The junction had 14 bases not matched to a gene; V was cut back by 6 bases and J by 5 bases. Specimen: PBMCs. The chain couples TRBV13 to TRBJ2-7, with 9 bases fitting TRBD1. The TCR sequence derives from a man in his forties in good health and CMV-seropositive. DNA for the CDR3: TGTGCCAGCAGTTCTCGCGGACAGGGGAATCCTGACGAGCAGTACTTC. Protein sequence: CASSSRGQGNPDEQYF.